What follows is one TCR beta chain and its context. The data stem from a study of shared clonotypes between healthy human individuals. The CDR3 covers 12 residues. The V and J ends lost 3 bases and 11 bases respectively, with 8 bases between them. Germline assignment: CDR1 KGHSH and CDR2 LQKENI. Some clones are missing from TCRdb's copy, which holds only in-frame ones; the method was immunoSEQ multiplex PCR. The data contain about a million clones, approximately 76% of them singletons. Naive CD45RA+ and memory CD45RA-negative subsets were split from CD4+ cells. The chain joins TRBV18 to TRBJ1-6, with D hard to call. The clonotype originates from a man aged 18-30 years in good health. The sequenced material came from memory CD4+ T cells sorted from blood. As to subset: CD45RA-negative fraction. The CDR3 is CASSPDRPPLHF. The DNA of the CDR3 is TGTGCCAGCTCACCCGACCGGCCACCCCTCCACTTT. Complete variable domain (other parts from reference TRBV18 and TRBJ1-6): NAGVMQNPRHLVRRRGQEARLRCSPMKGHSHVYWYRQLPEEGLKFMVYLQKENIIDESGMPKERFSAEFPKEGPSILRIQQVVRGDSAAYFCASSPDRPPLHFGNGTRLTVT.